The T cell receptor (beta chain) described here comes from a study of T cell changes during pregnancy in multiple sclerosis. Trimming removed 6 bases at V and 0 bases at J, with 12 bases between. This CDR3 has 15 residues. Germline CDR1 is MNHEY and CDR2 is SMNVEV (reference sequence). Profiling relied on immunoSEQ multiplex PCR, and the TCRdb table lists in-frame clones only, not all of them. Among tens of thousands of clones, around 90% were seen once, and the ten largest hold 1.4%. This clonotype was obtained from a female donor with multiple sclerosis, enrolled in a pregnancy study. The chain employs TRBV27 and TRBJ1-3; weak D call: TRBD1 (6 bases). The material sequenced was peripheral blood, taken in the third trimester of pregnancy. The CDR3 is CASRDSYYSGNTIYF. Here the CDR3 DNA reads TGTGCCAGCAGGGACAGTTACTACTCTGGAAACACCATATATTTT.